This T cell receptor (beta chain) was sequenced for a study of blood T cell repertoires in COVID-19. Participants' reported clinical history set cohort assignment. Recovery meant two consecutive negative NP/OP PCR tests, professional clearance, or resolved symptoms. Profiling relied on immunoSEQ multiplex PCR, and the TCRdb table lists in-frame clones only, not all of them. Of approximately 450,000 clones in the sample, over 75% were seen once. The CDR3 totals 13 residues. The V end was cut by 3 bases, the J end by 2 bases, with 10 bases between. Germline V gene sequence: CDR1 DFQATT, CDR2 SNEGSKA (reference sequence).

The TCR originated in a young man who had recovered from COVID-19. The chain uses TRBV20-1 and TRBJ1-1; D might be TRBD1 (6 bases). The sample comprised PBMCs or T cells enriched from blood (not recorded which). CDR3 amino acids: CSASGQPNTEAFF. The DNA of the CDR3 is TGCAGTGCTAGTGGACAGCCAAACACTGAAGCTTTCTTT.